This T cell receptor (beta chain) was captured by sequencing in a study of T cell responses to AZD1222 COVID-19 vaccine. Study observations and caveats: Increased Spike-specific TCR breadth and depth were observed after two AZD1222 doses. The peak T cell response came first, and repertoires were sampled only after it. Unmutated variant regions are reportedly the target of nearly half of TCRs that are spike-specific.

Comments on this clone: Antigen specificity is unknown.

The repertoire was sequenced with immunoSEQ multiplex PCR; TCRdb's copy has only in-frame clones and lacks some. The table records about 180,000 clones, approximately 90% of them present only once. CDR3 length: 13 amino acids. The germline gives CDR1 MDHEN, CDR2 SYDVKM. The V and J ends lost 7 bases and 2 bases, in that order; junction bases with no gene match: 1. Both about-4-week and about-12-week second-dose recipients were combined. The source of this sequence is an adult who received the AZD1222 COVID-19 vaccine. The gene calls are TRBV28 and TRBJ2-3; TRBD1 agrees at 9 bases. The sequenced sample was peripheral blood, obtained 28 days after the second AZD1222 dose. DNA for the CDR3: TGTGCCAGCATACAGGGGGCCACAGATACGCAGTATTTT. Its protein product is CASIQGATDTQYF.